The rows below give T cell receptor beta chains drawn from one sample of a study of OX40 agonist ivuxolimab in advanced cancers. Measured with immunoSEQ multiplex PCR; TCRdb has only the in-frame clones, and not every one. The sample lists about 82,000 clones, 75% to 90% seen once, with 2% to 2.5% in the top ten. The sample was CD4+ or CD8+ T cells sorted from blood, taken in a trial of the OX40 agonist ivuxolimab. Receptor source: an adult with an advanced solid tumor such as melanoma, head and neck, liver or kidney cancer. Each CDR3 is given with its conserved first and last residue. The D gene is left open where the match is weak. The listing skips clone size in some rows; elsewhere it reads once, few, many or a size class.

v_gene	abundance	j_gene	d_gene	CDR3nt	CDR3aa
TRBV5-1	-	TRBJ1-3	-	TGCGCCAGCAGCTTACCGGAGGGAACCGGCTCTGGAAACACCATATATTTT	CASSLPEGTGSGNTIYF
TRBV6-5	-	TRBJ1-3	TRBD1	TGTGCCACCCCCAGACAGGGAAAAGGATACACCATATATTTT	CATPRQGKGYTIYF
TRBV7-3	-	TRBJ2-1	-	TGTGCCAGCAGCTTAACTGGGGCGGTGAGAGGCGATGAGCAGTTCTTC	CASSLTGAVRGDEQFF
TRBV11-2	-	TRBJ2-5	-	TGTGCCAGCAGCCCCATGTCTGGGCAAGAGACCCAGTACTTC	CASSPMSGQETQYF
TRBV13	-	TRBJ1-3	-	TGTGCCAGCAGCTTATATGGGAACACCATATATTTT	CASSLYGNTIYF
TRBV19	-	TRBJ2-6	-	TGTGCCAGTAGTATAGGTGGGGCGCCTGGGGCCAACGTCCTGACTTTC	CASSIGGAPGANVLTF
TRBV28	-	TRBJ2-7	TRBD1	TGTGCCAGCAGCAAGACAGGGACCTCCTACGAGCAGTACTTC	CASSKTGTSYEQYF
TRBV6-5	few	TRBJ1-6	-	TGTGCCAGCAGGGGGCCGGAGAGTTCACCCCTCCACTTT	CASRGPESSPLHF
TRBV6-5	few	TRBJ1-1	-	TGTGCCAGCAGTTACCTCTTTGAAGTGAACACTGAAGCTTTCTTT	CASSYLFEVNTEAFF
TRBV14	-	TRBJ1-2	-	TGTGCCAGCGGACGTAGGGGGAACTATGGCTACACCTTC	CASGRRGNYGYTF
TRBV11-2	-	TRBJ2-1	-	TGTGCCAGCAGCTTAGCCGGACAGCATGAGCAGTTCTTC	CASSLAGQHEQFF
TRBV28	-	TRBJ1-3	-	TGTGCCAGCAGTTTAAGTCCCTCTGGAAACACCATATATTTT	CASSLSPSGNTIYF
TRBV6-1	-	TRBJ1-1	-	TGTGCCAGCAGCGAAAATAAACGGGCTTTCTTT	CASSENKRAFF
TRBV14	-	TRBJ1-4	TRBD1	TGTGCCAGCAGCCGACGGACAGGGTTAAATGAAAAACTGTTTTTT	CASSRRTGLNEKLFF
TRBV13	once	TRBJ1-2	TRBD1	TGTGCCAGCAGCTTTGACAGGGACTATGGCTACACCTTC	CASSFDRDYGYTF
TRBV19	-	TRBJ2-7	-	TGTGCCAGTAGTATGGACAGCTCCTACGAGCAGTACTTC	CASSMDSSYEQYF
TRBV5-1	-	TRBJ2-1	-	TGCGCCAGCAGTATTCGGGGCAAGTTCTTC	CASSIRGKFF
TRBV15	-	TRBJ2-7	-	TGTGCCACCAGCGCGGGGAGAATATCGTTGCGAGAGCAGTACTTC	CATSAGRISLREQYF
TRBV19	-	TRBJ2-7	TRBD2	TGTGCCAGTACCCCGGGGGGGCTCTACGAGCAGTACTTC	CASTPGGLYEQYF
TRBV4-1	-	TRBJ1-2	-	TGCGCCAGCAGTCCCTCCCAGATATCCAACTATGGCTACACCTTC	CASSPSQISNYGYTF
TRBV5-4	-	TRBJ2-2	TRBD1	TGTGCCAGCAGGCGGACAGGGACGGCCGGGGAGCTGTTTTTT	CASRRTGTAGELFF
TRBV19	once	TRBJ2-7	TRBD1	TGTGCCAGTAAAGTGGACAGGGACTCCTACGAGCAGTACTTC	CASKVDRDSYEQYF
TRBV5-3	-	TRBJ1-4	-	TGTGCCAGAAGCTTGAACATTAATGAAAGCCCCGGAATTTTTAGTATGCGGAATGAAAAACTGTTTTTT	CARSLNINESPGIFSMRNEKLFF
TRBV18	-	TRBJ1-4	TRBD1	TGTGCCAGCTCACCACCGACAGGGAGGGAAGCTAGAACTAATGAAAAACTGTTTTTT	CASSPPTGREARTNEKLFF
TRBV7-9	-	TRBJ1-2	-	TGTGCCAGCAGCTTAGATCAGGCCATCTATGGCTACACCTTC	CASSLDQAIYGYTF
TRBV30	-	TRBJ2-7	-	TGTGCCTGGAGCACCCCGGGACGGACGATTTACGAGCAGTACTTC	CAWSTPGRTIYEQYF
TRBV7-9	-	TRBJ1-2	-	TGTGCCAGCAGCCCAGGGTTTGGAGGGAAGGGTCTAAACTATGGCTACACCTTC	CASSPGFGGKGLNYGYTF
TRBV30	-	TRBJ2-5	-	TGTGCCTGGAGCCCCACCTATGAGACCCAGTACTTC	CAWSPTYETQYF
TRBV4-1	-	TRBJ1-4	-	TGCGCCAGCAGCCAAGATGGCAGGGATGGAGAAAAACTGTTTTTT	CASSQDGRDGEKLFF
TRBV4-2	-	TRBJ1-3	-	TGTGCCAGCAGCCAAGAGACGGGGCTCTCTGGAAACACCATATATTTT	CASSQETGLSGNTIYF
TRBV2	-	TRBJ1-3	-	TGTGCCAGCGGTTTTCATACACAACTGACCTCTGGAAACACCATATATTTT	CASGFHTQLTSGNTIYF
TRBV15	once	TRBJ1-3	-	TGTGCCACCAGCCTGGGGAAGGTGAGCTCTGGAAACACCATATATTTT	CATSLGKVSSGNTIYF